The T cell receptor beta chain under discussion was sequenced for a study of blood T cell repertoires in COVID-19. Study-level information: Italy, Spain and the United States were the sources of the convalescent and acute COVID-19 samples. PBMCs, B-cell-depleted T cells, or T cells provided the cDNA or gDNA that made up the material.

TCRdb keeps only in-frame clones here, not all; method: immunoSEQ multiplex PCR. Of 90,000 to 120,000 clones in the sample, 80% were seen once. V gave up 8 bases and J gave up 3 bases, with 17 bases separating them. The CDR3 consists of 15 residues. Looked up from germline, CDR1 is MDHEN and CDR2 is SYDVKM. Sequences were obtained from peripheral blood. The clonotype originates from a man aged 65 to 79 with acute or convalescent COVID-19. The chain uses TRBV28 and TRBJ2-1, with a possible D match to TRBD1 (5 bases). CDR3 in DNA: TGTGCCAGCCTGAGTACGGACAAATTCTACAATGAGCAGTTCTTC. Amino acid sequence: CASLSTDKFYNEQFF.